This T cell receptor beta chain was captured by sequencing in a study of shared clonotypes between healthy human individuals. TCRdb keeps only in-frame clones here, not all; method: immunoSEQ multiplex PCR. The table records 2 million to 2.5 million clones, roughly 91% of them present only once. Germline CDR1 and CDR2: MDHEN and SYDVKM. With 7 bases removed from V and 9 bases from J, the gap between germline ends came to 16 bases. This CDR3 region has 13 residues. Naive CD8 cells comprised CD45RO-negative, CCR7-positively selected cells, excluding terminally differentiated effector memory CD45RA+ cells.

This clonotype was obtained from a man in his late teens or twenties in good health. Some clones in this sample may be carry-over from other donors' samples. The sample consisted of naive CD8+ T cells from PBMCs. J is TRBJ2-1 and V is TRBV28, with a possible D match to TRBD2 (6 bases). DNA of the CDR3: TGTGCCAGCAAGCCAGCGGGTTTAGGTGAGCAGTTCTTC. This codes for CASKPAGLGEQFF.